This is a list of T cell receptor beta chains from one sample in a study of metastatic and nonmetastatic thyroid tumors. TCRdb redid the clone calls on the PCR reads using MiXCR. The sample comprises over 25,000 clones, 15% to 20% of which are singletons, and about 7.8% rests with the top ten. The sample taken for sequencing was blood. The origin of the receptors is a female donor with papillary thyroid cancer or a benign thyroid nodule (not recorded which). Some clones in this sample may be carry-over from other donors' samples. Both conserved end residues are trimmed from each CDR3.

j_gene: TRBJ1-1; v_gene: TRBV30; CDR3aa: AWSVRGGHLNTEAF
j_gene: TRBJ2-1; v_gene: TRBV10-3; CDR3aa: AISEFVEETHNEQF
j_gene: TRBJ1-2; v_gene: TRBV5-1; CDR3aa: ASSLDPGGQGVFGYT
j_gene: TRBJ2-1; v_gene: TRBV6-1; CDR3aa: ASSTLTSGKYNEQF
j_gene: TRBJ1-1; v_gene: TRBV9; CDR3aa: ASSVGWTDTEAF
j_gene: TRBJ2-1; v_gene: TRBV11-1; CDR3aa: ATKGTRSPSYNEQF
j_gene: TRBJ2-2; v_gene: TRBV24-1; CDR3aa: ATSSPSAGELF
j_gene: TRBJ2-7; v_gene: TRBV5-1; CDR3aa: ASSSGQSGGEQY
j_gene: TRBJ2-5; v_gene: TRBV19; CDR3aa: ASSIGITGGTQY
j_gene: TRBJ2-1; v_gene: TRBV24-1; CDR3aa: ATSDASGGAYNEQF
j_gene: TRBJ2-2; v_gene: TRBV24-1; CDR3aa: ATSDCRTGTSAGELF
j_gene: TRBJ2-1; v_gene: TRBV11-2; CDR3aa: ASSLVGTAREQF
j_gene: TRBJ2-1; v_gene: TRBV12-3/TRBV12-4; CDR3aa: ASTVGVLNNEQF
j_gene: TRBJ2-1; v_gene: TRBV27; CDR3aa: ASSSHHRRGNEQF
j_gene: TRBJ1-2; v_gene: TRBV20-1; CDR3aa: SARSSGDTHHGYT
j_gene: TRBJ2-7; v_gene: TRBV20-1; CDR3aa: SAAPRTGTTYEQY
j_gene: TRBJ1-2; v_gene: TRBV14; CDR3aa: ASSRVGATNYGYT
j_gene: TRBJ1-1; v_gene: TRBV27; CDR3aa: ASSRPNSGTEAF
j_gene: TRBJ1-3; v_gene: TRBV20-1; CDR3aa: SARITYPKDTIY
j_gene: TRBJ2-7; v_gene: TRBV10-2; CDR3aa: ASRLAQTYEQY
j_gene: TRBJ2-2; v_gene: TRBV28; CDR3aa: ASREGGNTGELF
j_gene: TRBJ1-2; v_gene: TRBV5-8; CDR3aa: ASSLRGSDYGYT
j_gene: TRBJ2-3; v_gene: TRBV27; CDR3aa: ASSFANIADTQY
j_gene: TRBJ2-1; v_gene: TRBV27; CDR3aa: ASSPASRAGEQF
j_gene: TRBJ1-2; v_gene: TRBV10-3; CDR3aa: ATRGQNYGYT
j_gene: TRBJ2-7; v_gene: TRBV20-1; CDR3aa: SASPPRGLVEQY
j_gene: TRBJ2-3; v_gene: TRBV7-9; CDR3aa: ASSTTSGGTDTQY
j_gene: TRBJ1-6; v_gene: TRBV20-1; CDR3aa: SARGLGTHSPLH
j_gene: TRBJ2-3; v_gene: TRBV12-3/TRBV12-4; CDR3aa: ASSKLARVDTQY
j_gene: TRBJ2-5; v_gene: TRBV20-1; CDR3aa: SARDPEPETQY
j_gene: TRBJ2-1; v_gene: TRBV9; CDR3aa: ASSVEVPPYNEQF
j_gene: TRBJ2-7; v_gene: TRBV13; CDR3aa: ASSLFGGTPYEQY
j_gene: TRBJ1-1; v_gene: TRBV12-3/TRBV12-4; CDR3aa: ASSSSGSWAF
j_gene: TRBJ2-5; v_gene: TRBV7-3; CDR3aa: ASSPIGRETQY
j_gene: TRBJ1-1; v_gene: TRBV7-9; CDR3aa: ASSSYGGTEAF
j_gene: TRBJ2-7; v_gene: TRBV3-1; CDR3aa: ASIPWTGPYEQY
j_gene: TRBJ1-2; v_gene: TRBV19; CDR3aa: ASRWDPYGYT
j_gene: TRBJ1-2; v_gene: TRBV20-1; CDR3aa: SARDVRDPLYGYT
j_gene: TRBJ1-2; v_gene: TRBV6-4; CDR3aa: ASEPRDHQRGGYT
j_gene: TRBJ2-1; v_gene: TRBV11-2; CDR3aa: ASSLWGNYNEQF